The TCR beta chain under discussion was sequenced for a study of blood T cell repertoires in COVID-19. Study-level information: Acute and convalescent COVID-19 specimens originated in the United States, Italy and Spain. Sources were T cells, B-cell-depleted T cells, or PBMCs; the material itself was cDNA or gDNA.

Trimming took 4 bases from V and 0 from J; bases not matched to a gene: 3. The length of the CDR3 is 15 residues. Per the germline V gene, CDR1 is SGHRS and CDR2 is YFSETQ. In the original workflow: Nucleated cell counts were estimated from reference gene primer amplification. Measured with immunoSEQ multiplex PCR; TCRdb has only the in-frame clones, and not every one. That table gives V, J and clone size, and the DNA gave D and trimming. The data hold over 100,000 clones, with approximately 88% observed a single time. V usage is TRBV5-1 and J usage is TRBJ2-2; TRBD1 matches 7 bases. This TCR was recovered from a man between 50 and 59 years old with acute or convalescent COVID-19. Sequenced material: peripheral blood. CDR3 DNA sequence: TGCGCCAGCAGCCGAGGACAGGCGAACACCGGGGAGCTGTTTTTT. Translated: CASSRGQANTGELFF.